Sequencing of this T cell receptor (beta chain) was carried out in a study of blood T cells in healthy people across ages. This CDR3 is 13 amino acids long. Trimming pared 0 bases from V and 5 bases from J, leaving 10 bases between. Germline V CDR1 and CDR2: SQVTM, ANQGSEA. Healthy Caucasian individuals from Russia aged roughly 6 to 90 served as donors. Samples each had at least 5 micrograms of total RNA extracted. Together with a sample-barcoded 5' primer, a J-beta primer mix was included in a second PCR lasting roughly 6 to 12 cycles. Each sample provided no less than 3 million CDR3-containing paired-end reads. TCRdb passed the 5' RACE reads through MiXCR, listing each CDR3 protein once. Among 650,000 to 1,000,000 distinct CDR3 sequences listed, around 36% were seen once.

The sequencing sample was made of blood. This sequence originates from a man in his late teens or twenties in good health. The chain joins TRBV29-1 to TRBJ1-1; tentatively, D is TRBD1 (5 bases). The DNA for the CDR3 is TGCAGCGTTGAAGAGTCCTCAGGGACTGAAGCTTTCTTT. Encoded protein: CSVEESSGTEAFF.